One and the same sample provided the 3 T cell receptor beta chains below, sequenced in a study of T cell repertoires in cytomegalovirus infection. TCRdb reprocessed the reads via MiXCR and lists one record per CDR3 protein. The table lists approximately 990,000 distinct CDR3 sequences, roughly a third of them singletons. What these receptors recognize is not known. Here the sequenced sample was cultured CD8+ T cells from PBMCs, taken from culture after CMV antigen stimulation. These receptors originate from a human donor in good health (CMV status not recorded). Some clones in this sample may be carry-over from other donors' samples.

In regard to this clonotype: One end of the junction does not line up with germline, which may come from a read error. The rearrangement joins TRBV6-2 or TRBV6-3 to TRBJ2-1; TRBD2 aligns across 7 bases. This CDR3 has 12 residues. The germline V gene encodes CDR1 MNHEY and CDR2 SVGEGT. Written as DNA, the CDR3 is TGTGCTAGCGGGCTCTCCTACAATGAGCAGTGCTTC. Protein: CASGLSYNEQCF.

Notes on this clonotype: A much bigger clone sits one base away, suggesting this may be a read error. This CDR3 is CVSSPLAGGSQETQYF. In DNA, the CDR3 is TGTGTCAGCAGCCCATTAGCGGGGGGTTCCCAAGAGACCCAGTACTTC. The chain carries TRBV7-2 and TRBJ2-5; 10 bases fit TRBD2. The CDR3 consists of 16 residues. Germline assignment: CDR1 SGHTA and CDR2 FQGNSA.

This clonotype was found a few times. The V and J genes are TRBV12-3 or TRBV12-4 and TRBJ1-4; D may be TRBD1 (5 bases). CDR3 size: 15 residues. Trimming cost V 6 bases and J 3 bases, with 14 bases left between them. CDR3 in amino acids: CASRPWQGPNEKLFF. The CDR3 region has the DNA TGTGCCAGCAGACCGTGGCAGGGACCTAATGAAAAACTGTTTTTT.